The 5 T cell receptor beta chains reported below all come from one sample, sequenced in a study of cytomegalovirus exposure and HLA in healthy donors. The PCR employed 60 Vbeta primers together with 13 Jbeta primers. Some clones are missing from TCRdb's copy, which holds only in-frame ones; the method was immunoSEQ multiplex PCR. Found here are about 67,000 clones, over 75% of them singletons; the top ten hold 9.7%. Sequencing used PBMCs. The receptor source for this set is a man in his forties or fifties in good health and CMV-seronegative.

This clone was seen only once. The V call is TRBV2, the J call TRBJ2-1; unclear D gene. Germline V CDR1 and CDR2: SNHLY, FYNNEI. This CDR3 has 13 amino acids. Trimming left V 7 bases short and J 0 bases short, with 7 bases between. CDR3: CASMASSYNEQFF. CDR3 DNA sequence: TGTGCCAGCATGGCCAGCTCCTACAATGAGCAGTTCTTC.

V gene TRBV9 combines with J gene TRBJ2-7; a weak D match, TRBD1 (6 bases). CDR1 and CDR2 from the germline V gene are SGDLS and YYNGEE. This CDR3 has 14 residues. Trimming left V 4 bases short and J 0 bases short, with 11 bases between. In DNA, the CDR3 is TGTGCCAGCAGCACGGACAGTAGCTCCTACGAGCAGTACTTC. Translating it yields CASSTDSSSYEQYF.

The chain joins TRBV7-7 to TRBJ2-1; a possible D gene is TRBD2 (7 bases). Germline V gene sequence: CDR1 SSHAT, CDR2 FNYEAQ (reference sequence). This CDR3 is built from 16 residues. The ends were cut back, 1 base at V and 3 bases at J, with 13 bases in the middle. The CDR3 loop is CASSLGRRGHYNEQFF. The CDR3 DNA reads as TGTGCCAGCAGCTTAGGTCGGCGGGGGCACTACAATGAGCAGTTCTTC.

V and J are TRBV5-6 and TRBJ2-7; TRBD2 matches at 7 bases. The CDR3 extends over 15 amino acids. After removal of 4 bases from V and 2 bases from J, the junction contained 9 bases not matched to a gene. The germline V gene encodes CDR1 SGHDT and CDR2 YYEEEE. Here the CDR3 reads CASSPLAGVTYEQYF. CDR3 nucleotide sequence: TGTGCCAGCAGCCCCCTGGCGGGAGTCACCTACGAGCAGTACTTC.

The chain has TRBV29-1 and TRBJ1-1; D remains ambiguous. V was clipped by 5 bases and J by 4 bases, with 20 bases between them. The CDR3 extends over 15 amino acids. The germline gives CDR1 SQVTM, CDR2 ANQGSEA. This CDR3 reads CSVWSGPGWATEAFF. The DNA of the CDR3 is TGCAGCGTTTGGAGCGGTCCGGGGTGGGCCACTGAAGCTTTCTTT.